This TCR beta chain was identified in a study of T cells in Graves' hyperthyroidism and ophthalmopathy. The study, taken as a whole, reports: Stable hyperthyroidism was separated from ophthalmopathy by a model based on 13 V-J features.

The CDR3 is made up of 16 amino acids. Germline V gives CDR1 MNHEY, CDR2 SMNVEV (reference sequence). V was trimmed by 3 bases and J by 1 base, leaving 12 bases between them. Details on this clonotype: Its antigen is currently unknown.

TCR beta CDR3 sequences were amplified from RNA transcripts. RT-PCR in the first round (using the HTBI primer set) targeted the TCR CDR3. TCRdb recomputed calls from the multiplex PCR reads with MiXCR, one row per CDR3 protein. The sample carries 500,000 to 750,000 distinct CDR3 sequences, roughly 46% recorded once. With a duration under 2 months, the hyperthyroidism was newly diagnosed in patients aged 18 to 65. This TCR was sampled from a woman aged 18-35 years with Graves' hyperthyroidism. The gene calls are TRBV27 and TRBJ2-2; the D gene is possibly TRBD2 (5 bases). Sequenced sample: peripheral blood or thyroid tissue (not recorded which). CDR3 sequence reads: CASSFVRAENTGELFF. In nucleotides, the CDR3 is TGTGCCAGCAGTTTTGTAAGAGCGGAGAACACCGGGGAGCTGTTTTTT.